This paragraph covers one TCR beta chain sequence. Its binding antigen is unknown. Qualities for individual bases were not recorded, and no much larger clone is one base off. The data originate from a study of T cell responses to AZD1222 COVID-19 vaccine (dated by TCRdb to the early 2020s). Concerning the study at large: AZD1222 recipients whose second dose came at about 4 weeks and those whose second dose came at about 12 weeks were combined into one group, since spike-specific TCR depth and breadth did not differ between the two schedules. A total of 233 trial participants underwent TCR sequencing, of whom roughly 210 received two doses of AZD1222 and 26 received two doses of the MenACWY control vaccine. Enrollment into the trials was organized by age into subgroups of 18-55, 56-69 and 70-plus years, and those subgroups contained approximately 160, 26 and 62 TCR-sequenced participants, respectively.

The germline V gene yields SGHTS for CDR1 and YDEGEE for CDR2. Ends trimmed: V by 2 bases, J by 2 bases; bases unmatched to a gene: 6. The CDR3 covers 17 residues, taking in both the cysteine and the phenylalanine. The read is trimmed to its CDR3 DNA, 51 bases read in frame from base 1. The CDR3 regions of human TCRbeta chains were subjected to immunosequencing. In the original analysis: Repertoire TCRs were matched against a reference library of SARS-CoV-2-specific TCRs generated with the MIRA antigen-specificity platform. Breadth was defined as the fraction of unique TCRs that were SARS-CoV-2-associated. Depth was defined as the fraction of total T cells that were SARS-CoV-2-associated. Using the MIRA data, each spike-specific TCR was mapped to the spike region that the TCR reacts to and placed in a CD4 or CD8 class. Log10-transformed breadth and depth values were compared by one-way ANOVA with Sidak's multiple comparisons tests. What TCRdb holds here is the immuneACCESS table cut down to in-frame rearrangements. Part of the clones is not present; checked against another copy, under half of the missing clones reflect an unresolved V gene, and the others are unexplained. That table furnishes V, J and clone size, whereas the DNA furnished D and trimming. The sample table contains roughly 130,000 clones; only one count was recorded for 90% to 95% of them. The ten biggest clones cover under 3.5% of the sample.

Broader findings and caveats from the paper: Spike-specific TCR breadth and depth rose significantly after two AZD1222 doses compared with day 0 and with MenACWY recipients. The vaccine-associated CD4 TCRs covered the entire spike protein, and the dominant responses fell in regions 160-218 and 743-854. The 56-69-year group was small, and its depth increase did not reach significance, likely because of low power. No day 14 peak-response samples were available, so repertoires were characterized only after the peak T cell response. Epitopes outside the regions mutated in the B.1.351 and B.1.1.7 variants were reportedly recognized by nearly half of the unique spike-specific TCRs. Only five to seven AZD1222 recipients were SARS-CoV-2 seropositive at baseline, limiting conclusions about previously exposed vaccinees. Most participants were white British and females outnumbered males, and the authors suggested that clonal diversity may have been underestimated.

According to the study, the label for this sample's time point signals: baseline before first vaccination. The vaccinee samples were drawn from two UK trials, COV001 and COV002, one of which was a single-blind randomized controlled phase 2/3 trial testing AZD1222 (ChAdOx1 nCoV-19) in healthy adults. Trial participant PBMC samples were collected at day 0 and day 28 after the second dose for TCRbeta chain sequencing. The source of this sequence is an adult in good health. Recombination joined TRBV5-8 with TRBJ2-1, with 11 bases matching TRBD2. Material: peripheral blood, obtained on day 0 of AZD1222 vaccination. The nucleotide sequence is given as TGTGCCAGCAGCTTATCTGGGACTAGCGGCGCCTACAATGAGCAGTTCTTC. Translated, this gives CASSLSGTSGAYNEQFF.